Here is one T cell receptor (beta chain) with its context. Libraries of naive CD8 T cells were made from roughly 20,000 to 1,000,000 sorted cells. They used 10%, 30% or 50% RNA. The record originates from a study of molecular identifiers for immune sequencing clone quantification. TCRdb independently ran MiXCR on the PCR reads; one entry per CDR3 protein. This table holds around 480,000 distinct CDR3 sequences, roughly 26% found once. The CDR3 totals 15 residues. The V end lost 0 bases, the J end lost 3 bases, and 11 bases lay between the germline ends. CDR1 and CDR2 (germline): SGDLS, YYNGEE. This rearrangement joins TRBV9 to TRBJ2-3; TRBD1 might be the D (6 bases). The sample consisted of naive CD8+ T cells from blood, with Jurkat cell RNA spiked in. Subset specified: FACS-sorted CD8+CD4-CCR7+CD45RA+ naive T cells. The receptor comes from a human donor in good health. Some libraries in this study had Jurkat cell RNA spiked in. The chain's CDR3 is CASSVESGTTDTQYF. DNA of the CDR3: TGTGCCAGCAGCGTAGAGTCGGGGACAACAGATACGCAGTATTTT.